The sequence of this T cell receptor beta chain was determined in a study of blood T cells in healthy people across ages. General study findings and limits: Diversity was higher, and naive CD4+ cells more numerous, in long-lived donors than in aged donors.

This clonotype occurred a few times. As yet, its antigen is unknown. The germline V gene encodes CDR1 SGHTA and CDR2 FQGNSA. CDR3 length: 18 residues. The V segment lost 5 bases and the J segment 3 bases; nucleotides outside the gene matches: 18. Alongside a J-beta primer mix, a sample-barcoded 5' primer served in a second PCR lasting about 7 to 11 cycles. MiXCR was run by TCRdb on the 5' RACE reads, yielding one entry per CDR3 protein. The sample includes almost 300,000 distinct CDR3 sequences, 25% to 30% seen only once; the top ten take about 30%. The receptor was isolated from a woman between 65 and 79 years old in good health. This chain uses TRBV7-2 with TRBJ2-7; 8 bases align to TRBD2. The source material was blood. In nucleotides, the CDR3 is TGTGCCAGCAGCCTAAAGTCCGGGACTAGGGGCCCTAACTACGAGCAGTACTTC. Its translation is CASSLKSGTRGPNYEQYF.